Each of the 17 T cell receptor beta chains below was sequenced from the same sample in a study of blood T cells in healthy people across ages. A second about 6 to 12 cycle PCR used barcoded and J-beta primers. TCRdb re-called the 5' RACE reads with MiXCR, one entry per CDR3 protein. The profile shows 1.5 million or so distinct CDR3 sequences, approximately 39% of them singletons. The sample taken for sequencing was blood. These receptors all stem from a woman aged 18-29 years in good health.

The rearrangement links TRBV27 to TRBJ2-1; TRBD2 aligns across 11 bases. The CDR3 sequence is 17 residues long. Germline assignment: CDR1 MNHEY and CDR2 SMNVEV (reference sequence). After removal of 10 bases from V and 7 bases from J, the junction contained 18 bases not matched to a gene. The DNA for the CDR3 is TGTGCCACCGAGAGAATAATGGTAGCGGGGGGGCCTAATGAGCAGTTCTTC. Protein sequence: CATERIMVAGGPNEQFF.

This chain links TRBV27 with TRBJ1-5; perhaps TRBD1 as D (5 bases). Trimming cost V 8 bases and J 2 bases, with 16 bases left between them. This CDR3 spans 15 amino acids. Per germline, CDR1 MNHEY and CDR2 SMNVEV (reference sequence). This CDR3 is CASAPQGRGNQPQHF. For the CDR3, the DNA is TGTGCCAGCGCTCCCCAGGGACGGGGCAATCAGCCCCAGCATTTT.

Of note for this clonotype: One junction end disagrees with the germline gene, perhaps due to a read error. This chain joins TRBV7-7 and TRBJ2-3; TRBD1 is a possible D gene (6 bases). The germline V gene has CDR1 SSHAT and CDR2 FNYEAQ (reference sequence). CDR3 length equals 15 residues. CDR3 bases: TGTGCTAGCAGCTTATCGGGACAAAGCACAGATACGCAGTATTTT. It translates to CASSLSGQSTDTQYF.

The chain's CDR3 is CASNQQGNTEAFF. CDR3 sequence (DNA): TGTGCCAGCAACCAACAGGGTAATACCGAAGCTTTCTTT. The chain links TRBV27 to TRBJ1-1; D may be TRBD1 (6 bases). V was shortened by 7 bases and J by 8 bases, with 17 bases between the two germline ends. Germline V gene lookup returns CDR1 MNHEY and CDR2 SMNVEV (reference sequence). This CDR3 is 13 amino acids long.

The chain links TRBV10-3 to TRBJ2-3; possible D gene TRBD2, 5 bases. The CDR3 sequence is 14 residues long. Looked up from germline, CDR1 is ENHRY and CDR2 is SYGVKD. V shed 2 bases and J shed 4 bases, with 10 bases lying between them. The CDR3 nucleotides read TGTGCCATCAGTGAGGTGGGAGAAGCAGATACGCAGTATTTT. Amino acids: CAISEVGEADTQYF.

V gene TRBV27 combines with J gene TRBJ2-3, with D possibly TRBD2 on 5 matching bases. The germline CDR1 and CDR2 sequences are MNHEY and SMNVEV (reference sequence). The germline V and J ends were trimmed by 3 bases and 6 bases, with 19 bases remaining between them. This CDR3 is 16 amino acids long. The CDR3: CASSFWTPGKRDTQYF. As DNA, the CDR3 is TGTGCCAGCAGTTTCTGGACTCCCGGAAAACGCGATACGCAGTATTTT.

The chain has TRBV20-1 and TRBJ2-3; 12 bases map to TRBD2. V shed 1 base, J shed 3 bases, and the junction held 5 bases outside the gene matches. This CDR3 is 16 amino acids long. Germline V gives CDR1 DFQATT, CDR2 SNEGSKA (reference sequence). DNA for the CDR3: TGCAGTGCTAGAGGCCCAACTAGCGGGAGGACAGATACGCAGTATTTT. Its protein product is CSARGPTSGRTDTQYF.

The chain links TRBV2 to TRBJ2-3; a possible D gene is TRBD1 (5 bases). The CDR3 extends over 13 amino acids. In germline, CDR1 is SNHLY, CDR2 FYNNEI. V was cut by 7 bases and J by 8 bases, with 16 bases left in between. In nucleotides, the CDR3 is TGTGCCAGCAAGAGGACCACTCAGGGTACGCAGTATTTT. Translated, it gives CASKRTTQGTQYF. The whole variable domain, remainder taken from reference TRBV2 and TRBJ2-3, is EPEVTQTPSHQVTQMGQEVILRCVPISNHLYFYWYRQILGQKVEFLVSFYNNEISEKSEIFDDQFSVERPDGSNFTLKIRSTKLEDSAMYFCASKRTTQGTQYFGPGTRLTVL.

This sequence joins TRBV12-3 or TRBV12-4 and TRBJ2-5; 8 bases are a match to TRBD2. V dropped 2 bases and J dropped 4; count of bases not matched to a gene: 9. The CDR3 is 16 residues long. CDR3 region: CASSLLSGSGTETQYF. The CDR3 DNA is TGTGCCAGCAGTTTATTAAGCGGGAGTGGGACAGAGACCCAGTACTTC.

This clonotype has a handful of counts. This CDR3 reads CASSLTGQTNYGYTF. DNA for the CDR3: TGTGCCAGCAGCTTAACGGGACAGACTAACTATGGCTACACCTTC. The chain joins TRBV7-3 to TRBJ1-2; 7 bases map to TRBD1. The ends lost 0 bases at V and 0 bases at J; junction bases unmatched: 1. The germline gives CDR1 SGHTA, CDR2 FQGTGA. The CDR3 is made up of 15 amino acids. The full variable domain, completed using reference TRBV7-3 and TRBJ1-2, is GAGVSQTPSNKVTEKGKYVELRCDPISGHTALYWYRQSLGQGPEFLIYFQGTGAADDSGLPNDRFFAVRPEGSVSTLKIQRTERGDSAVYLCASSLTGQTNYGYTFGSGTRLTVV.

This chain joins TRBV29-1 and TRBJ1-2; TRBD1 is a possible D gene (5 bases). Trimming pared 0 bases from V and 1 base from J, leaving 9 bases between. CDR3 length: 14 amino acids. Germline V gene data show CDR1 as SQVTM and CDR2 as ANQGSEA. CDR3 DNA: TGCAGCGTTGAAGAGGCGAGGGGTAACTATGGCTACACCTTC. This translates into CSVEEARGNYGYTF.

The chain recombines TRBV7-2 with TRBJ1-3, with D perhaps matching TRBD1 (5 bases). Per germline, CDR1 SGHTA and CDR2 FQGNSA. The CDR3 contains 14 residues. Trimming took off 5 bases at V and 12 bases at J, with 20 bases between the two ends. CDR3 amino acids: CASSQWDGRNYIYF. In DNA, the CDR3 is TGTGCCAGCAGCCAATGGGACGGACGAAATTACATATATTTT.

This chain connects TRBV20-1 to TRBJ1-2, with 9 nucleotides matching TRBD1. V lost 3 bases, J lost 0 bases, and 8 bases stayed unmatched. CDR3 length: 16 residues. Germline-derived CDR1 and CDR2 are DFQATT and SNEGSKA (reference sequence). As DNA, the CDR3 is TGCAGTGCTAGTATAATCGGGACAGGGACTAACTATGGCTACACCTTC. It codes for CSASIIGTGTNYGYTF.

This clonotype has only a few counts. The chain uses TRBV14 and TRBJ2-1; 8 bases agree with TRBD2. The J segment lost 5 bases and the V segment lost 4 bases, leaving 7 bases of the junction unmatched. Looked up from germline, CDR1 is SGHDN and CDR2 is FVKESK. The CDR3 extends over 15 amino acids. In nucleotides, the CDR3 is TGTGCCAGCAGCCCCCACGGACTAGCTGACAATGAGCAGTTCTTC. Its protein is CASSPHGLADNEQFF.

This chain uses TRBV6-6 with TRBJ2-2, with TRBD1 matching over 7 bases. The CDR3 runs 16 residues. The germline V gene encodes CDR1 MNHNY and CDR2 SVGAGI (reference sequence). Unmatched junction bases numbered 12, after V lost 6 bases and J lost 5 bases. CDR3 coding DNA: TGTGCCAGCAGCCGGAAGACAGGGTCCGGAACCGGGGAGCTGTTTTTT. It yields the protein CASSRKTGSGTGELFF.

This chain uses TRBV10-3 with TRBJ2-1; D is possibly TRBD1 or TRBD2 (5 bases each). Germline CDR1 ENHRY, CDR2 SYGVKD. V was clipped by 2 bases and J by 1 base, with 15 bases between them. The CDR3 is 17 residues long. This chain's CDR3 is CAISEIPGTGSYNEQFF. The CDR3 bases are TGTGCCATCAGTGAGATACCCGGGACGGGTTCCTACAATGAGCAGTTCTTC.

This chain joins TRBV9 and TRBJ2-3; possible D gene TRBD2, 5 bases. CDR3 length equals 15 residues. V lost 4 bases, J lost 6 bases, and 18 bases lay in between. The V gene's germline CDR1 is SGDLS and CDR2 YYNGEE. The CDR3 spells CASSSGRLWVDTQYF. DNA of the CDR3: TGTGCCAGCAGCTCCGGGCGACTATGGGTGGATACGCAGTATTTT.